These 29 T cell receptor beta chains came from one sample sequenced in a study of a mutant IDH1 vaccine in newly diagnosed glioma. Time point: week 47, end of study. In every dose of vaccine, 300 ug of mutant IDH1 20-mer peptide was given alongside topical imiquimod. Antigens of these TCRs are unknown. Repertoires were generated with immunoSEQ multiplex PCR, while TCRdb's copy carries only in-frame clones and drops some. Here the sample spans some 30,000 clones, approximately 84% being singletons. The sequences come from PBMCs, collected from a glioma patient whose treatment included an IDH1 peptide vaccine. The source is a man younger than 40 with glioma.

The chain couples TRBV6-1 to TRBJ2-7; TRBD1 matches 10 bases. The trim removed 4 bases at V and 5 bases at J, leaving 14 bases unmatched. Germline V CDR1 and CDR2: MNHNS, SASEGT. The CDR3 spans 17 residues. The CDR3 reads CASSVGQGGTGTHEQYF. CDR3 DNA: TGTGCCAGCAGTGTAGGACAGGGGGGGACAGGGACCCACGAGCAGTACTTC.

In DNA, the CDR3 is TGTGCCAGCAGTGAACTGCGGGGAAGCTCCTACGAGCAGTACTTC. Its translation is CASSELRGSSYEQYF. The chain employs TRBV6-1 and TRBJ2-7; weak D call: TRBD2 (6 bases). V dropped 2 bases and J dropped 0 bases, with 11 bases sitting between them. Germline CDR1 and CDR2: MNHNS and SASEGT. This CDR3 comprises 15 residues.

The chain joins TRBV9 to TRBJ2-5, with 7 bases that match TRBD2. The germline CDR1 and CDR2 sequences are SGDLS and YYNGEE. There are 15 residues in the CDR3. Trimming removed 6 bases from V and 3 bases from J; junction bases left unmatched: 11. The CDR3 nucleotides are TGTGCCAGCACCACAAGCTCCAGCGGGAAAGAGACCCAGTACTTC. It encodes CASTTSSSGKETQYF. Based on the CDR3 plus reference TRBV9 and TRBJ2-5, the full variable domain is DSGVTQTPKHLITATGQRVTLRCSPRSGDLSVYWYQQSLDQGLQFLIQYYNGEERAKGNILERFSAQQFPDLHSELNLSSLELGDSALYFCASTTSSSGKETQYFGPGTRLLVL.

V usage is TRBV18 and J usage is TRBJ1-3; TRBD1 matches at 8 bases. Germline V lookup: CDR1 KGHSH, CDR2 LQKENI. CDR3 size: 15 residues. Unmatched junction bases numbered 1, after V lost 3 bases and J lost 0 bases. In nucleotides, the CDR3 is TGTGCCAGCTCACCTACAGGGGGCTCTGGAAACACCATATATTTT. Its protein product is CASSPTGGSGNTIYF.

The chain employs TRBV10-3 and TRBJ2-7, with a possible D match to TRBD2 (6 bases). The CDR3 is made up of 13 amino acids. Deletions cut 4 bases from V and 11 bases from J, with 18 bases between. Germline V gene data show CDR1 as ENHRY and CDR2 as SYGVKD. DNA for the CDR3: TGTGCCATCAGTGCGGGAGATCAATACGTTAAGTACTTC. It translates to CAISAGDQYVKYF.

This clone was recorded once. The chain couples TRBV6-4 to TRBJ1-2; D is perhaps TRBD1 (6 bases). The V end was cut by 2 bases, the J end by 8 bases, with 12 bases between. There are 13 residues in the CDR3. Germline V gives CDR1 MRHNA, CDR2 SNTAGT. DNA of the CDR3: TGTGCCAGCAGTGACGTCGCAGGGGTCGGCTACACCTTC. This gives the protein CASSDVAGVGYTF.

V is TRBV5-6 and J is TRBJ2-3; 9 bases match TRBD2. The V gene end was trimmed by 5 bases and the J gene end by 3 bases; junction bases not matched to a gene: 7. Germline values: CDR1 SGHDT, CDR2 YYEEEE. The CDR3 is 15 residues long. The CDR3 coding sequence is TGTGCCAGCAGTTACGGCGGGGGGGGGACAGATACGCAGTATTTT. Its protein product is CASSYGGGGTDTQYF.

The chain recombines TRBV7-8 with TRBJ1-1, with D hard to call. V dropped 6 bases and J dropped 4 bases, with 9 bases sitting between them. The V gene's germline CDR1 is SGHVS and CDR2 FQNEAQ. This CDR3 is 12 amino acids long. The chain's CDR3 is CASSGDLTEAFF. The CDR3 coding sequence is TGTGCCAGCAGTGGGGATCTCACTGAAGCTTTCTTT.

V and J are TRBV27 and TRBJ2-7; 10 bases are a match to TRBD1. The CDR3 extends over 15 amino acids. The V gene's germline CDR1 is MNHEY and CDR2 SMNVEV (reference sequence). V lost 2 bases and J lost 4; bases outside the gene matches: 5. The DNA of the CDR3 is TGTGCCAGCAGTTTACGGGACAGGGGAAATTACGAGCAGTACTTC. It translates to CASSLRDRGNYEQYF.

On this clone itself: Other DNA variants within this sample encode the same CDR3. This chain links TRBV5-1 with TRBJ2-5, with D uncertain. Trimming left V 2 bases short and J 5 bases short, with 4 bases between. This CDR3 region has 11 residues. CDR1 is SGHRS, CDR2 YFSETQ, per germline. The CDR3 here is CASSLRETQYF. The CDR3 bases are TGCGCCAGCAGCTTAAGGGAGACCCAGTACTTC.

The rearrangement links TRBV19 to TRBJ1-3; no reliable D call. The CDR3 contains 16 residues. V was shortened by 7 bases and J by 1 base, with 17 bases between the two germline ends. Germline lookup yields CDR1 LNHDA and CDR2 SQIVND (reference sequence). The CDR3 spells CASNSGRTLSGNTIYF. The CDR3 bases are TGTGCCAGTAATAGTGGACGGACCCTTTCTGGAAACACCATATATTTT.

V gene TRBV6-6 combines with J gene TRBJ1-5; perhaps TRBD1 as D (5 bases). Trimming took 7 bases from V and 0 from J, leaving 7 bases between them. From germline, CDR1 is MNHNY and CDR2 SVGAGI (reference sequence). This CDR3 comprises 13 residues. CDR3 residues: CASTGFSNQPQHF. CDR3 coding DNA: TGTGCCAGCACAGGGTTTAGCAATCAGCCCCAGCATTTT.

The rearrangement joins TRBV5-1 to TRBJ2-5; maybe TRBD2 (7 bases). V was cut by 4 bases and J by 3 bases, with 16 bases left in between. This CDR3 region has 15 residues. Germline CDR1 and CDR2: SGHRS and YFSETQ. CDR3 bases: TGCGCCAGCAGCCGACGTGGGGGGGCGGAAGAGACCCAGTACTTC. Translating gives CASSRRGGAEETQYF.

The V call is TRBV2, the J call TRBJ2-7; D not certain. This CDR3 comprises 14 residues. V lost 2 bases and J lost 1, with 9 bases in between. Germline V gene sequence: CDR1 SNHLY, CDR2 FYNNEI. The CDR3 region has the DNA TGTGCCAGCAGTGAAAGGCAGGTTTCCTACGAGCAGTACTTC. Translating it yields CASSERQVSYEQYF.

The rearrangement joins TRBV10-3 to TRBJ2-1, with 14 bases matching TRBD2. The CDR3 is 19 residues long. The V segment lost 6 bases and the J segment 0 bases; nucleotides outside the gene matches: 10. Germline V lookup: CDR1 ENHRY, CDR2 SYGVKD. The DNA for the CDR3 is TGTGCCATCAGGACTAGCGGGGGGGCCGCGGAGAGCTCCTACAATGAGCAGTTCTTC. Protein sequence: CAIRTSGGAAESSYNEQFF.

The chain carries TRBV27 and TRBJ2-7; D ambiguous. CDR1 and CDR2 (germline): MNHEY, SMNVEV (reference sequence). Trimming removed 6 bases at V and 0 bases at J, with 12 bases between. The CDR3 length is 14 residues. The CDR3 nucleotides are TGTGCCAGCAGAAGTTTTCGGGCCTCCTACGAGCAGTACTTC. Translating gives CASRSFRASYEQYF.

In this sample, this clone turned up a few times. The chain combines TRBV21-1 with TRBJ1-1; TRBD1, the table's D call, lacks a check against the DNA. TRBV21-1 is assigned pseudogene status. The CDR3 covers 18 residues. CDR3 amino acids: CASSSPRQVSSDNTEAFF. Written as DNA, the CDR3 is TGTGCCAGCAGCTCACCCAGACAGGTCTCCTCTGACAACACTGAAGCTTTCTTT.

The gene calls are TRBV5-1 and TRBJ1-1; no clear D. Per the germline V gene, CDR1 is SGHRS and CDR2 is YFSETQ. The CDR3 loop spans 12 amino acids. V was pared by 3 bases and J by 7 bases, with 10 bases between. In DNA, the CDR3 is TGCGCCAGCAGCTCATCAGGACTTGAAGCTTTCTTT. This sequence encodes CASSSSGLEAFF.

The rearrangement joins TRBV5-4 to TRBJ1-6, with D hard to call. The germline CDR1 and CDR2 sequences are SGHNT and YYREEE (reference sequence). Trimming left V 5 bases short and J 5 bases short, with 8 bases between. CDR3 size: 13 residues. The CDR3 DNA reads as TGTGCCAGCAGGCAGACCCATAATTCACCCCTCCACTTT. Translation: CASRQTHNSPLHF.

The chain links TRBV6-5 to TRBJ2-5; D is possibly TRBD2 (7 bases). V lost 11 bases to trimming and J lost 4 bases, with 20 bases between them. The CDR3 is made up of 14 amino acids. Germline loops: CDR1 MNHEY, CDR2 SVGAGI. CDR3 DNA: TGTGCCGCTACCTCGACCGGGGGGCGAGAGACCCAGTACTTC. Its protein is CAATSTGGRETQYF.

This chain joins TRBV11-2 and TRBJ2-7; tentative D call: TRBD1 (6 bases). The V end lost 1 base, the J end lost 2 bases, and 9 bases lay between the germline ends. This CDR3 region has 14 residues. The germline V gene encodes CDR1 SGHAT and CDR2 FQNNGV. The chain's CDR3 is CASSLAGQTYEQYF. CDR3 nucleotide sequence: TGTGCCAGCAGCTTAGCCGGACAGACCTACGAGCAGTACTTC. The full variable domain, in which reference TRBV11-2 and TRBJ2-7 provide the parts outside the CDR3, is EAGVAQSPRYKIIEKRQSVAFWCNPISGHATLYWYQQILGQGPKLLIQFQNNGVVDDSQLPKDRFSAERLKGVDSTLKIQPAKLEDSAVYLCASSLAGQTYEQYFGPGTRLTVT.

The chain's CDR3 is CASSRGGAGETQYF. Here the CDR3 DNA reads TGTGCCAGTAGCCGCGGGGGGGCCGGAGAGACCCAGTACTTC. V gene TRBV19 combines with J gene TRBJ2-5; 9 bases agree with TRBD2. V dropped 6 bases and J dropped 4; count of bases not matched to a gene: 6. Per germline, CDR1 LNHDA and CDR2 SQIVND (reference sequence). CDR3 length: 14 amino acids.

The V call is TRBV7-3, the J call TRBJ1-5; D not certain. CDR1 is SGHTA and CDR2 is FQGTGA in the germline V gene. The CDR3 sequence is 13 residues long. V lost 3 bases, J lost 6 bases, and 9 bases lay in between. The DNA of the CDR3 is TGTGCCAGCAGCTTGTCGAAGGGTCAGCCCCAGCATTTT. It encodes CASSLSKGQPQHF.

This chain uses TRBV30 with TRBJ2-7; weak D call: TRBD1 (5 bases). The ends were cut back, 0 bases at V and 3 bases at J, with 15 bases in the middle. The CDR3 totals 15 residues. Germline CDR1 GTSNPN, CDR2 SVGIG (reference sequence). The CDR3 region has the DNA TGTGCCTGGAGTGTAAGGCCAGGGAAATTCTACGAGCAGTACTTC. Protein product: CAWSVRPGKFYEQYF.

The chain joins TRBV29-1 to TRBJ2-7; a weak D match, TRBD2 (5 bases). The ends were cut back, 5 bases at V and 3 bases at J, with 11 bases in the middle. CDR3 length: 12 residues. CDR1 and CDR2 (germline): SQVTM, ANQGSEA. CDR3: CSVLGENYEQYF. CDR3 coding DNA: TGCAGCGTTCTGGGAGAAAACTACGAGCAGTACTTC.

This clone has more than one count but fewer than ten. This chain links TRBV6-5 with TRBJ1-2; possibly TRBD1 for D (6 bases). V lost 8 bases, J lost 5 bases, and 21 bases lay in between. Germline lookup yields CDR1 MNHEY and CDR2 SVGAGI. The CDR3 totals 15 residues. CDR3 sequence: CASPRQEPLGYGYTF. Here the CDR3 DNA reads TGTGCCAGCCCGCGACAGGAGCCCCTAGGTTATGGCTACACCTTC.

This clone has a handful of counts. The chain couples TRBV5-1 to TRBJ2-1; D remains ambiguous. CDR3 length: 14 amino acids. CDR1 and CDR2 (germline): SGHRS, YFSETQ. Trimming stripped 1 base from V and 8 bases from J, with 13 bases between. CDR3 nucleotides: TGCGCCAGCAGCTTGCGGGCAGAAGCCGATGAGCAGTTCTTC. Amino acids: CASSLRAEADEQFF.

This chain uses TRBV9 with TRBJ2-2; TRBD1 matches at 8 bases. The trim removed 4 bases at V and 0 bases at J, leaving 5 bases unmatched. There are 16 residues in the CDR3. Germline V gene lookup returns CDR1 SGDLS and CDR2 YYNGEE. This CDR3 reads CASSRSGQANTGELFF. CDR3 bases: TGTGCCAGCAGCAGATCGGGACAGGCGAACACCGGGGAGCTGTTTTTT.

V is TRBV2 and J is TRBJ1-3; D remains unclear. Germline lookup yields CDR1 SNHLY and CDR2 FYNNEI. V lost 1 base, J lost 5 bases, and 9 bases lay in between. The CDR3 loop spans 14 amino acids. CDR3 nucleotides: TGTGCCAGCAGTGAAGATGGCCGTAGAAACACCATATATTTT. It yields the protein CASSEDGRRNTIYF.